The present TCR beta chain was sequenced within a study of post-analysis software for immune sequencing data. Study at large: As for disease course, relapsing-remitting, secondary progressive and progressive-relapsing multiple sclerosis were all included.

As regards this clonotype: Its target is unknown.

Unique molecular identifiers were carried by the TCR beta cDNA libraries. TCRdb recomputed calls from the PCR reads with MiXCR, one row per CDR3 protein. The sample comprises hundreds of thousands of distinct CDR3 sequences, about 27% of which are singletons, and approximately 0.55% rests with the top ten. In germline, CDR1 is SEHNR, CDR2 FQNEAQ (reference sequence). J lost 3 bases, V lost 5 bases, and 6 bases had no gene match. This CDR3 is built from 15 residues. Findings and limits, study-wide: Those samples that were prepared in the same batch co-clustered strongly by F measure. About 5 TRBV segments appeared more often in patients than in controls, and TRBV5-6, TRBV5-1 and TRBV20-1 were among these. Among multiple sclerosis patients, normalized Chao1 diversity was significantly below that of controls.

The chain couples TRBV7-9 to TRBJ2-3, with 9 bases identical to TRBD1. Material: blood. This clonotype originated in a girl between 10 and 17 years old with multiple sclerosis. DNA of the CDR3: TGTGCCAGCAGCCAACAGGGGGCGCCGACAGATACGCAGTATTTT. It yields the protein CASSQQGAPTDTQYF.